These 13 T cell receptor gamma chains were all obtained from the same sample, sequenced in a study of gamma delta lymphoproliferative disorders and STAT genes listed by TCRdb under 2018. Library construction relied on multiplex PCR. Sequencing took place on an Illumina MiSeq. TCRdb called clones from the public reads with CATT, and repeated DNA sequences were later combined into one row. A total of more than 2,500 gamma-chain clones appear in this sample, around 7.8% of them only once. The ten largest clones take up 15% to 20% of the sample. TCR sequencing was performed on genomic DNA from peripheral blood mononuclear cells isolated from patients and controls. The sequencing input was blood. These receptors were collected from a human donor in good health.

Regarding this clone: One end of the junction does not line up with germline, which may come from a read error. The chain is built from TRGV10 and TRGJ1 or TRGJ2. The J gene was missing in TCRdb and was found by matching the end of the DNA to germline. TRGV10 is labeled an ORF, and its function is uncertain. The CDR3 contains 10 residues. The CDR3 is CAGSHYKKLF. CDR3 bases: TGCGCGGGTAGTCATTATAAGAAACTCTTT.

This clone was observed at least ten times. The J gene is TRGJ1 or TRGJ2, the V gene TRGV2. The J gene, missing from TCRdb, was assigned here through DNA to germline matching. The CDR3 spans 13 residues. The ends lost 5 bases at V and 4 bases at J; junction bases unmatched: 8. Germline CDR1 and CDR2: EGSNGY and YDSYNSKV. CDR3 in amino acids: CATWGGGYYKKLF. In nucleotides, the CDR3 is TGTGCCACCTGGGGGGGGGGGTATTATAAGAAACTCTTT.

By sample fraction, this clone is medium-sized. The same CDR3 can be traced to other DNA sequences in this sample. The chain carries TRGV8 and TRGJP1. In the absence of a J gene in TCRdb, the DNA was matched to germline to assign it here. The germline V gene has CDR1 VENAVY and CDR2 YDSYNSRV. The CDR3 has 15 amino acids. The V gene end was trimmed by 3 bases and the J gene end by 1 base; junction bases not matched to a gene: 5. The CDR3 here is CATWDRGTTGWFKIF. DNA for the CDR3: TGTGCCACCTGGGATCGAGGTACCACTGGTTGGTTCAAGATATTT.

Sample share makes this clone medium-sized. This rearrangement joins TRGV2 to TRGJ1 or TRGJ2. The J gene comes from matching the DNA to germline here; TCRdb lacks it. The CDR3 extends over 13 amino acids. The junction had 2 bases not matched to a gene; V was cut back by 0 bases and J by 3 bases. Germline CDR1 EGSNGY, CDR2 YDSYNSKV. The CDR3 DNA reads as TGTGCCACCTGGGACGGGGGTTATTATAAGAAACTCTTT. It specifies CATWDGGYYKKLF.

By frequency in the sample, this clone is medium-sized. The rearrangement links TRGV4 to TRGJ1 or TRGJ2. TCRdb lists no J gene, so it was determined here by aligning the DNA to germline. V shed 0 bases, J shed 3 bases, and the junction held 8 bases outside the gene matches. The V gene's germline CDR1 is EGSTGY and CDR2 YDSYTSSV. The CDR3 is made up of 15 amino acids. The CDR3 nucleotides read TGTGCCACCTGGGATGGGCGGTGGTCTTATTATAAGAAACTCTTT. Translated: CATWDGRWSYYKKLF.

By sample fraction, this clone is medium-sized. The chain has TRGV10 and TRGJP1. TCRdb gives no J gene; it was assigned here by matching the DNA to germline. TRGV10 is treated as an ORF (open reading frame) with a function not yet certain. The junction had 4 bases not matched to a gene; V was cut back by 8 bases and J by 3 bases. The CDR3 runs to 13 residues. CDR3 nucleotides: TGTGCTGCGTGGGATTCCACTGGTTGGTTCAAGATATTT. It encodes CAAWDSTGWFKIF.

This clone is classed as medium-sized (0.01 to 0.1%). V gene assignment gives TRGV8, but the J gene was left uncalled. This CDR3 comprises 11 residues. Germline CDR1 VENAVY, CDR2 YDSYNSRV. The CDR3 sequence: CATWDRGWELF. The CDR3 region has the DNA TGTGCCACCTGGGATCGAGGGTGGGAACTCTTT.

By share of the sample, this clone is medium-sized. The chain uses TRGV2 and TRGJ1 or TRGJ2. The J gene comes from matching the DNA to germline here; TCRdb lacks it. Losses at the gene ends were 2 bases for V and 3 bases for J; bases not matched to a gene: 4. The CDR3 spans 13 residues. Germline CDR1 EGSNGY, CDR2 YDSYNSKV. CDR3 residues: CATWDEFYYKKLF. The CDR3 DNA follows: TGTGCCACCTGGGACGAGTTTTATTATAAGAAACTCTTT.

By share, this clone counts as large. The J gene is TRGJP1, the V gene TRGV10. Since TCRdb gives no J gene, matching the DNA to germline was used here to assign it. TRGV10 qualifies as an ORF whose function is uncertain. The CDR3 has 14 residues. With V trimmed by 8 bases and J by 0 bases, 4 bases remained unmatched. CDR3 sequence: CAAWDDTTGWFKIF. The CDR3 DNA follows: TGTGCTGCGTGGGATGATACCACTGGTTGGTTCAAGATATTT.

In its sample, this clone is medium-sized. V and J are TRGV4 and TRGJ1 or TRGJ2. Matching the DNA to germline supplied the J gene, which TCRdb does not give. Germline V gene lookup returns CDR1 EGSTGY and CDR2 YDSYTSSV. The CDR3 length is 16 residues. V was clipped by 0 bases and J by 4 bases; unmatched bases: 12. The CDR3 is CATWDGRRGFYYKKLF. CDR3 nucleotides: TGTGCCACCTGGGATGGGCGAAGGGGTTTCTATTATAAGAAACTCTTT.

Relative to its sample, this clone is medium-sized. The chain links TRGV4 to TRGJ1 or TRGJ2. Germline matching of the DNA provided the J gene here, since TCRdb leaves it blank. The germline gives CDR1 EGSTGY, CDR2 YDSYTSSV. The CDR3 covers 16 residues. With V trimmed by 1 base and J by 0 bases, 9 bases remained unmatched. The CDR3 bases are TGTGCCACCTGGGATGGTCTCTGGAGGAATTATTATAAGAAACTCTTT. This sequence encodes CATWDGLWRNYYKKLF.

By share, this clone counts as medium-sized. The chain links TRGV10 to TRGJP1. Since TCRdb gives no J gene, matching the DNA to germline was used here to assign it. TRGV10 is treated as an ORF (open reading frame) with a function not yet certain. This CDR3 comprises 19 residues. Losses at the gene ends were 11 bases for V and 1 base for J; bases not matched to a gene: 23. CDR3 sequence (DNA): TGTGCTGCGCCTACACTCACTTTACAGCGGTCTACCACTGGTTGGTTCAAGATATTT. It yields the protein CAAPTLTLQRSTTGWFKIF.

Of note for this clone: The TCRdb record carries a much larger clone's protein, which differs from this DNA's translation at residue 6; a read error is the likely cause, and the protein listed here is the DNA translation. The chain links TRGV10 to TRGJP1. The J gene was missing in TCRdb and was found by matching the end of the DNA to germline. TRGV10 is identified as an open reading frame with a role that is uncertain. The CDR3 sequence is 13 residues long. Trimming took 8 bases from V and 5 from J; bases not matched to a gene: 6. CDR3 loop: CAAWGVTGWFKIF. As DNA, the CDR3 is TGTGCTGCGTGGGGCGTAACTGGTTGGTTCAAGATATTT.